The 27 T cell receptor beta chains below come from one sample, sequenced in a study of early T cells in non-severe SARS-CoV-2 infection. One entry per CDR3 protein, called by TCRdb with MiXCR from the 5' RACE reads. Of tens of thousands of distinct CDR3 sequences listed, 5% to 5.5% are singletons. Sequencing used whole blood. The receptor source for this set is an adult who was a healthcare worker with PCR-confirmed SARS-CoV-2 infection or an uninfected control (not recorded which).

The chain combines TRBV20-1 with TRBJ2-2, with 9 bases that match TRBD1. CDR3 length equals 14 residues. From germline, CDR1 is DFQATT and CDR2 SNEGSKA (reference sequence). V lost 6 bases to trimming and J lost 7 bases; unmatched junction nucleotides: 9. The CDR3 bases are TGCAGTGCCACCGGGACAGGGCGGATCGGGGAGCTGTTTTTT. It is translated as CSATGTGRIGELFF.

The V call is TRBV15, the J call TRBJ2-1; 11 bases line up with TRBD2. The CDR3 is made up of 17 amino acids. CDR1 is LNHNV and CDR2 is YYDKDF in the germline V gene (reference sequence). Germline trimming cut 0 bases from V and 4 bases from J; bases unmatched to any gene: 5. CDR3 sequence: CATSRDVGTSGYNEQFF. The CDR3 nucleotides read TGTGCCACCAGCAGAGATGTGGGGACTAGCGGATACAATGAGCAGTTCTTC. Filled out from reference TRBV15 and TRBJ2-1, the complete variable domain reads DAMVIQNPRYQVTQFGKPVTLSCSQTLNHNVMYWYQQKSSQAPKLLFHYYDKDFNNEADTPDNFQSRRPNTSFCFLDIRSPGLGDTAMYLCATSRDVGTSGYNEQFFGPGTRLTVL.

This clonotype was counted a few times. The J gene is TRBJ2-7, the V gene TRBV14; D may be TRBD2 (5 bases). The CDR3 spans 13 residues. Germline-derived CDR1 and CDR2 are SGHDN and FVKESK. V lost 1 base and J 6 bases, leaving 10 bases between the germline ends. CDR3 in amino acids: CASSQVLASEQYF. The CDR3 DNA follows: TGTGCCAGCAGCCAAGTCCTAGCCTCCGAGCAGTACTTC. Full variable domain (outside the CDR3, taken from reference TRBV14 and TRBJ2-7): EAGVTQFPSHSVIEKGQTVTLRCDPISGHDNLYWYRRVMGKEIKFLLHFVKESKQDESGMPNNRFLAERTGGTYSTLKVQPAELEDSGVYFCASSQVLASEQYFGPGTRLTVT.

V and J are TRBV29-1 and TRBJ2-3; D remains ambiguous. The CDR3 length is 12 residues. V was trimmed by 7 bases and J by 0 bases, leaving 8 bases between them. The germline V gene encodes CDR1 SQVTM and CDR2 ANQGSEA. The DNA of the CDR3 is TGCAGCGCCCGACTCAGCACAGATACGCAGTATTTT. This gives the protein CSARLSTDTQYF.

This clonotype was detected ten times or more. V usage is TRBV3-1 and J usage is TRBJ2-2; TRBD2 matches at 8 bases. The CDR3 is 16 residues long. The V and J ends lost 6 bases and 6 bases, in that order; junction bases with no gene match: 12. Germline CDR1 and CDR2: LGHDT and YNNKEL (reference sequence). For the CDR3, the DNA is TGTGCCAGCAGGAAAGAGAATTCGGGAGGGTCCGGGGAGCTGTTTTTT. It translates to CASRKENSGGSGELFF. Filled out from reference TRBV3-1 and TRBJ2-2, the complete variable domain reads DTAVSQTPKYLVTQMGNDKSIKCEQNLGHDTMYWYKQDSKKFLKIMFSYNNKELIINETVPNRFSPKSPDKAHLNLHINSLELGDSAVYFCASRKENSGGSGELFFGEGSRLTVL.

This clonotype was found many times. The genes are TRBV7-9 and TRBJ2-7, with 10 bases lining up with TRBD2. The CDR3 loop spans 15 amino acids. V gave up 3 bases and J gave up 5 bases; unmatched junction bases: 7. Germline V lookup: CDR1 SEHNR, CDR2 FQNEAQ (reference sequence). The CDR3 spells CASSFQREGRNEQYF. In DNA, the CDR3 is TGTGCCAGCAGCTTTCAGCGGGAGGGTCGAAACGAGCAGTACTTC.

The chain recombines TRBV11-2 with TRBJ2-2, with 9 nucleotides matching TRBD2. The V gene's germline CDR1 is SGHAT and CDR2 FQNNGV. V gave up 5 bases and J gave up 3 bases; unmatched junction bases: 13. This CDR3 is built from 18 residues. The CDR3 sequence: CASSPTRPGTSHTGELFF. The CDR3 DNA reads TGTGCCAGCAGCCCCACAAGGCCCGGGACTAGCCACACCGGGGAGCTGTTTTTT.

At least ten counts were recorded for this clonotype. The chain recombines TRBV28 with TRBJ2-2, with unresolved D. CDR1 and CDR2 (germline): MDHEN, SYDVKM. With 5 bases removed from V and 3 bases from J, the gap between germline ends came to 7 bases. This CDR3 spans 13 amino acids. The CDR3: CASSPPHTGELFF. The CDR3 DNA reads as TGTGCCAGCAGTCCCCCCCACACCGGGGAGCTGTTTTTT. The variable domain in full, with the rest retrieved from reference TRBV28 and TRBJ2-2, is DVKVTQSSRYLVKRTGEKVFLECVQDMDHENMFWYRQDPGLGLRLIYFSYDVKMKEKGDIPEGYSVSREKKERFSLILESASTNQTSMYLCASSPPHTGELFFGEGSRLTVL.

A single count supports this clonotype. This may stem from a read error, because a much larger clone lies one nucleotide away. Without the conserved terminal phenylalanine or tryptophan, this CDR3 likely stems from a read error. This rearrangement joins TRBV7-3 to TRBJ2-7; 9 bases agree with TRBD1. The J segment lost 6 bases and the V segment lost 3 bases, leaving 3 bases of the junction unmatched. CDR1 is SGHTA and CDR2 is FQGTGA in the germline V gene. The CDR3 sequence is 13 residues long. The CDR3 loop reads CASSFGQGREQYL. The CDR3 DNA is TGTGCCAGCAGCTTCGGACAGGGGCGCGAGCAGTACCTC.

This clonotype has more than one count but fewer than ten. CDR3 bases: TGTGCCAGCAGCTTAGCGCTTGAGTCCCGTGGGGGCGGGGAGCTGTTTTTT. This translates into CASSLALESRGGGELFF. The chain employs TRBV7-2 and TRBJ2-2, with D tentatively TRBD1 or TRBD2 (5 bases each). V lost 0 bases and J 7 bases, leaving 18 bases between the germline ends. The CDR3 runs to 17 residues. Germline CDR1 and CDR2: SGHTA and FQGNSA.

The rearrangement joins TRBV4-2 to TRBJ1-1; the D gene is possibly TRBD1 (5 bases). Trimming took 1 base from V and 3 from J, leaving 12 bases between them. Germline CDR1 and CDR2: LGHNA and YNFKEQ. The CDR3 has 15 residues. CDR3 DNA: TGTGCCAGCAGCCAAGTGACAGCTCGATACACTGAAGCTTTCTTT. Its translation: CASSQVTARYTEAFF.

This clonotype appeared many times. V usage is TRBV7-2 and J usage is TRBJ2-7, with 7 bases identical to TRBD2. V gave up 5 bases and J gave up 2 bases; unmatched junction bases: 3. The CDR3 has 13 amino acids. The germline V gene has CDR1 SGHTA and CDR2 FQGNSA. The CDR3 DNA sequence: TGTGCCAGCAGCGGCGGGACTACCTACGAGCAGTACTTC. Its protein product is CASSGGTTYEQYF.

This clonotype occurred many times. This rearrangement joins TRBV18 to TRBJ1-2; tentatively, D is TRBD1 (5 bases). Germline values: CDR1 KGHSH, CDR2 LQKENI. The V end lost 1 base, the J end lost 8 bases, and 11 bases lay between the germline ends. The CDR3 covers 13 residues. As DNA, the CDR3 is TGTGCCAGCTCACCACGAACCGGGGACGGCTACACCTTC. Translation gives CASSPRTGDGYTF.

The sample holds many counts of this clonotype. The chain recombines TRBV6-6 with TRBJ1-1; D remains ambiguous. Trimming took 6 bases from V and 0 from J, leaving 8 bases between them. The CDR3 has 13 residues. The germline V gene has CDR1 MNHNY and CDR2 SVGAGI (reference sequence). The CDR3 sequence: CASRGRVNTEAFF. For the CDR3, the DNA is TGTGCCAGCAGGGGGAGGGTGAACACTGAAGCTTTCTTT.

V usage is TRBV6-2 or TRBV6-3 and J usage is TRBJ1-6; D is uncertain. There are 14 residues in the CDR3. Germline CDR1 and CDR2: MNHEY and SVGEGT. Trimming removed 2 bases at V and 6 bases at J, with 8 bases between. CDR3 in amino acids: CASSYRTVNSPLHF. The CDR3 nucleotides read TGTGCCAGCAGTTACCGGACTGTTAATTCACCCCTCCACTTT.

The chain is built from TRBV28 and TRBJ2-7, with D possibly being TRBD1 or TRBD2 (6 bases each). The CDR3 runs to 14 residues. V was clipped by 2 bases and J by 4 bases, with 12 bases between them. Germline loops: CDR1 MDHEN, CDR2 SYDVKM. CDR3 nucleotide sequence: TGTGCCAGCAGTTTAGGGGGGCCTACTTACGAGCAGTACTTC. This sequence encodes CASSLGGPTYEQYF.

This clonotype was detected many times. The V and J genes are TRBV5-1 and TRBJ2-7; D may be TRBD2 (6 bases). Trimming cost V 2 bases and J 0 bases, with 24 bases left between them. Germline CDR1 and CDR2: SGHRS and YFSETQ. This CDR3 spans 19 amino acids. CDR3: CASSFRSWEVTTSSYEQYF. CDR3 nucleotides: TGCGCCAGCAGCTTCCGCAGTTGGGAGGTGACGACCTCCTCCTACGAGCAGTACTTC.

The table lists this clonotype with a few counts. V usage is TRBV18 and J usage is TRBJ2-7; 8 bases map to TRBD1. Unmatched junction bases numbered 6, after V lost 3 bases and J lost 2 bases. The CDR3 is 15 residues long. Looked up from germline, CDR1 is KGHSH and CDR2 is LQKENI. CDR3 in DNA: TGTGCCAGCTCACCTCGGGACAGGTTCCCCTACGAGCAGTACTTC. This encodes CASSPRDRFPYEQYF.

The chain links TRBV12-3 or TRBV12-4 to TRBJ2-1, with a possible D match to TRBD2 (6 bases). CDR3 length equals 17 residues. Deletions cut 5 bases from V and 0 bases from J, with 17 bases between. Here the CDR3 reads CASSLSGWRDSYNEQFF. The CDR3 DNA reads TGTGCCAGCAGTCTTAGCGGATGGCGGGACTCCTACAATGAGCAGTTCTTC.

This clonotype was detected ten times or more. The CDR3, as DNA: TGTGCCAGCAGCTTAAACAGGAACAATCAGCCCCAGCATTTT. It encodes CASSLNRNNQPQHF. The chain is built from TRBV7-2 and TRBJ1-5; tentative D call: TRBD1 (5 bases). This CDR3 contains 14 residues. V was pared by 2 bases and J by 3 bases, with 8 bases between. Germline V gene sequence: CDR1 SGHTA, CDR2 FQGNSA.

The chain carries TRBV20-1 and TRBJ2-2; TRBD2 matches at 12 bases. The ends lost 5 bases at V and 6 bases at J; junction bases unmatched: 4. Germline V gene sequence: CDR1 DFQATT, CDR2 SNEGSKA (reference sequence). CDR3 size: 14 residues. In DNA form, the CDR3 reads TGCAGTGCTTGGACTAGCGGGAATGCCGGGGAGCTGTTTTTT. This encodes CSAWTSGNAGELFF.

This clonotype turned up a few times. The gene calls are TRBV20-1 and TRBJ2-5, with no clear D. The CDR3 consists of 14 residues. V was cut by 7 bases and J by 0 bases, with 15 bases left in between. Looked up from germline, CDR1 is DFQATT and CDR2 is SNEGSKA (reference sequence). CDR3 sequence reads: CSVSPGAYQETQYF. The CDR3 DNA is TGCAGTGTGTCCCCTGGAGCCTACCAAGAGACCCAGTACTTC.

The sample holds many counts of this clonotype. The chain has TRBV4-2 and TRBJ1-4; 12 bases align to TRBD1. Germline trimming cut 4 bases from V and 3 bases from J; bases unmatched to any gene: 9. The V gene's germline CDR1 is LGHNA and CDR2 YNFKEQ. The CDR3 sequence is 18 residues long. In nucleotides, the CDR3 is TGTGCCAGCAGCCTCGGGACAGGGGGCAGCGGAGCTAATGAAAAACTGTTTTTT. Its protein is CASSLGTGGSGANEKLFF.

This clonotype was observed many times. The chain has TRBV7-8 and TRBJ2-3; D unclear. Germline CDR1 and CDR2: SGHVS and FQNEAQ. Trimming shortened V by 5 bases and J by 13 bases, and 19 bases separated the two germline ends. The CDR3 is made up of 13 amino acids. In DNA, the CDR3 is TGTGCCAGCAGCACTACTGCTTCCAGTAGAAAGTATTTT. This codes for CASSTTASSRKYF. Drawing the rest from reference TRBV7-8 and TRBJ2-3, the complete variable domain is GAGVSQSPRYKVAKRGQDVALRCDPISGHVSLFWYQQALGQGPEFLTYFQNEAQLDKSGLPSDRFFAERPEGSVSTLKIQRTQQEDSAVYLCASSTTASSRKYFGPGTRLTVL.

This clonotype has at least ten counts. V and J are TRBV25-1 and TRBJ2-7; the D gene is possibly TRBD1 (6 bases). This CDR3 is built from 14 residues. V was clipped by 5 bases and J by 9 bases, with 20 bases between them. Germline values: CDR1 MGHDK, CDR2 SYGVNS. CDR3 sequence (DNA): TGTGCCAGCAGTCAGGGGACACCACTGGGTCGGCAGTACTTC. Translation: CASSQGTPLGRQYF.

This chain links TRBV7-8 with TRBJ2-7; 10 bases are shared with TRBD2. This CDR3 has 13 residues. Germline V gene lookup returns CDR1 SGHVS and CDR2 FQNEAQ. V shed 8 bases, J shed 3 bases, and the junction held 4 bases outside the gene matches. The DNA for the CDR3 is TGTGCCAGCGGAGCTAGCGGGAGCTACGAGCAGTACTTC. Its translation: CASGASGSYEQYF. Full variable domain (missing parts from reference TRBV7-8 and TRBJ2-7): GAGVSQSPRYKVAKRGQDVALRCDPISGHVSLFWYQQALGQGPEFLTYFQNEAQLDKSGLPSDRFFAERPEGSVSTLKIQRTQQEDSAVYLCASGASGSYEQYFGPGTRLTVT.

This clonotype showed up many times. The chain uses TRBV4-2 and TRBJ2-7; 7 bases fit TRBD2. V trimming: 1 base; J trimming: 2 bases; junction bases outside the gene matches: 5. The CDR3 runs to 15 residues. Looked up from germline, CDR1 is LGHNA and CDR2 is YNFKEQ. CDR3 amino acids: CASSQGGLGAYEQYF. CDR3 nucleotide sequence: TGTGCCAGCAGCCAAGGCGGACTAGGGGCCTACGAGCAGTACTTC.